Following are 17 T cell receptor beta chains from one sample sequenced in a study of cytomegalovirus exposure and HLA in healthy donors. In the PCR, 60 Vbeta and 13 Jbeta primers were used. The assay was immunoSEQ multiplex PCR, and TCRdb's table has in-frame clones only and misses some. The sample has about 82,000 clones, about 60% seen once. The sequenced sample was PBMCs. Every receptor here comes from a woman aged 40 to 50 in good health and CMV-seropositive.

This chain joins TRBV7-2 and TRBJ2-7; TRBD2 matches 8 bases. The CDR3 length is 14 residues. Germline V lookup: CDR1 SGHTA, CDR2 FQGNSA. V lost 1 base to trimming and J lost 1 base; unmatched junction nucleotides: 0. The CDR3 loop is CASSLERESYEQYF. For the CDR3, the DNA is TGTGCCAGCAGCTTAGAGCGGGAGTCCTACGAGCAGTACTTC.

The CDR3 sequence: CASSSGLDGYTF. Written as DNA, the CDR3 is TGTGCCAGCAGCTCCGGACTCGATGGCTACACCTTC. The V gene is TRBV4-2, the J gene TRBJ1-2; D gene unclear. Between the trimmed V and J ends, which lost 5 bases and 6 bases, there was a span of 10 bases. The CDR3 spans 12 residues. Per germline, CDR1 LGHNA and CDR2 YNFKEQ.

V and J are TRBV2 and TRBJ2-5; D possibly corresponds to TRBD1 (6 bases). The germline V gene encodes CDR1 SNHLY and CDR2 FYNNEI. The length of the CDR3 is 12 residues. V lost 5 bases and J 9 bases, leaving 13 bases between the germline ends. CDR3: CASSLDRSAQYF. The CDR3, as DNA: TGTGCCAGCAGTCTCGACAGGTCAGCCCAGTACTTC. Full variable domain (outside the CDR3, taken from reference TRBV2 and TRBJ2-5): EPEVTQTPSHQVTQMGQEVILRCVPISNHLYFYWYRQILGQKVEFLVSFYNNEISEKSEIFDDQFSVERPDGSNFTLKIRSTKLEDSAMYFCASSLDRSAQYFGPGTRLLVL.

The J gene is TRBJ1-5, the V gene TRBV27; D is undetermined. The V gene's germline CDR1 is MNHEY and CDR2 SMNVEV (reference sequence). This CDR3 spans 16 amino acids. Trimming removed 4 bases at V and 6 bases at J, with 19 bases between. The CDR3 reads CASSYTGVRAGQPQHF. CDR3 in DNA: TGTGCCAGCAGTTATACCGGGGTAAGGGCCGGTCAGCCCCAGCATTTT.

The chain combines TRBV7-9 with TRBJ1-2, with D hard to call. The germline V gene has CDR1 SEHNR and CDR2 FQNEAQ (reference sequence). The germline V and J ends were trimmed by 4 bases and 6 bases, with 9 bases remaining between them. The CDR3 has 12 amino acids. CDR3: CASSSVRHGYTF. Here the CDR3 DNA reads TGTGCCAGCAGCTCGGTCCGCCATGGCTACACCTTC.

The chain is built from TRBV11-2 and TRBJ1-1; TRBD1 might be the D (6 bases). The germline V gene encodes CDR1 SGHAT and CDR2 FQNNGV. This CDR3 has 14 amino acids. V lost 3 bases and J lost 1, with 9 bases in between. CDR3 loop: CASSLQGTNTEAFF. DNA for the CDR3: TGTGCCAGCAGCTTGCAGGGGACGAACACTGAAGCTTTCTTT.

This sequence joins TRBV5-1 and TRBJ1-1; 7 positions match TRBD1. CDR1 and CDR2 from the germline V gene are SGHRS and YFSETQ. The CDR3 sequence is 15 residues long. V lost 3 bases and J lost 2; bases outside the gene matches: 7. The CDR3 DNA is TGCGCCAGCAGCTCCGGACAGGTTCGAAACACTGAAGCTTTCTTT. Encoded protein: CASSSGQVRNTEAFF.

CDR3 DNA sequence: TGTGCCAGTAGCGACCCGGGACTAGCGGGAACTCCGCTATTGGGCTACAATGAGCAGTTCTTC. This sequence encodes CASSDPGLAGTPLLGYNEQFF. J is TRBJ2-1 and V is TRBV19, with TRBD2 identical over 13 bases. CDR1 LNHDA and CDR2 SQIVND come from the germline V gene (reference sequence). This CDR3 contains 21 residues. The V segment lost 6 bases and the J segment 3 bases; nucleotides outside the gene matches: 20.

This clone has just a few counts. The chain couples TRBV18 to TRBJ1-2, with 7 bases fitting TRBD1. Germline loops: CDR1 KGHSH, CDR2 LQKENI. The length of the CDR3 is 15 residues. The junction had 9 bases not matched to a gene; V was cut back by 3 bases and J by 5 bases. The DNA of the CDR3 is TGTGCCAGCTCACCGTCGGGACAGATAATTTATGGCTACACCTTC. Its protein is CASSPSGQIIYGYTF.

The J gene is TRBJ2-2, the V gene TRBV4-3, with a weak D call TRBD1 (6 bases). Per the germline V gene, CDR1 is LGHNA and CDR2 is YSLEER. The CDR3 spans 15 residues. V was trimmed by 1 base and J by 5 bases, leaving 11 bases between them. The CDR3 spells CASSQVLGATGELFF. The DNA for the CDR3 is TGCGCCAGCAGCCAAGTTTTGGGGGCTACCGGGGAGCTGTTTTTT.

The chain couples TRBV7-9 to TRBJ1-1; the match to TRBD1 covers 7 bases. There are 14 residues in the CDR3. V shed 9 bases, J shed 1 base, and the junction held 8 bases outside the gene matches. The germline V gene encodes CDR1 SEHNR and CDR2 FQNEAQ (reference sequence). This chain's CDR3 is CASLGTDKNTEAFF. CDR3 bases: TGTGCCAGTCTAGGGACAGACAAGAACACTGAAGCTTTCTTT.

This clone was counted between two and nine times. CDR3 bases: TGCGCCAGCAGCCAAGATCTTAGGGGAGGAGCTTTCTTT. This translates into CASSQDLRGGAFF. The chain carries TRBV4-3 and TRBJ1-1; possible D gene TRBD1, 5 bases. The CDR3 runs 13 residues. The germline V and J ends were trimmed by 0 bases and 10 bases, with 12 bases remaining between them. The germline CDR1 and CDR2 sequences are LGHNA and YSLEER.

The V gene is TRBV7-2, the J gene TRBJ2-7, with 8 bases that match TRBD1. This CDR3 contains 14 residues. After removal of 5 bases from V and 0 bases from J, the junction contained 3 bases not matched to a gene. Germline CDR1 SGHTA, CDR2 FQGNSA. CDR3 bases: TGTGCCAGCAGCGCGACAGGGGACTCCTACGAGCAGTACTTC. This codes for CASSATGDSYEQYF.

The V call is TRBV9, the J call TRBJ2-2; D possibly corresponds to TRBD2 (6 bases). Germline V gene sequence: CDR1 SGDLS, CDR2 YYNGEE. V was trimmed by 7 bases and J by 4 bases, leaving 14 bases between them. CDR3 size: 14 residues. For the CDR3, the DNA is TGTGCCAGCTCCAACGCGGGATCCACCGGGGAGCTGTTTTTT. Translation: CASSNAGSTGELFF.

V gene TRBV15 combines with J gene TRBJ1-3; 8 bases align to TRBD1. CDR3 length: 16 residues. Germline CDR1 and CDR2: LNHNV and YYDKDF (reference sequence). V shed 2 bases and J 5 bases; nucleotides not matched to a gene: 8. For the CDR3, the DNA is TGTGCCACCAGCAGACAATCCAGGGGGCGTAGAAACACCATATATTTT. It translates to CATSRQSRGRRNTIYF. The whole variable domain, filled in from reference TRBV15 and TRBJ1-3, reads DAMVIQNPRYQVTQFGKPVTLSCSQTLNHNVMYWYQQKSSQAPKLLFHYYDKDFNNEADTPDNFQSRRPNTSFCFLDIRSPGLGDTAMYLCATSRQSRGRRNTIYFGEGSWLTVV.

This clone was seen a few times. The CDR3 here is CASSLGDSFTEAFF. CDR3 DNA sequence: TGTGCCAGCTCACTAGGGGACAGCTTCACTGAAGCTTTCTTT. The rearrangement links TRBV18 to TRBJ1-1; 7 bases match TRBD1. This CDR3 spans 14 amino acids. Germline CDR1 KGHSH, CDR2 LQKENI. Trimming cost V 4 bases and J 4 bases; bases outside gene matches: 6. The whole variable domain, filled in from reference TRBV18 and TRBJ1-1, reads NAGVMQNPRHLVRRRGQEARLRCSPMKGHSHVYWYRQLPEEGLKFMVYLQKENIIDESGMPKERFSAEFPKEGPSILRIQQVVRGDSAAYFCASSLGDSFTEAFFGQGTRLTVV.

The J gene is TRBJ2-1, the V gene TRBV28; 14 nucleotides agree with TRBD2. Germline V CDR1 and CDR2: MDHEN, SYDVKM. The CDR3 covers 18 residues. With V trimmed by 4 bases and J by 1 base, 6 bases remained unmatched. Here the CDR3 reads CASSSGGLAGGSYNEQFF. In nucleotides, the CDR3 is TGTGCCAGCAGTTCAGGCGGACTAGCGGGAGGATCCTACAATGAGCAGTTCTTC.